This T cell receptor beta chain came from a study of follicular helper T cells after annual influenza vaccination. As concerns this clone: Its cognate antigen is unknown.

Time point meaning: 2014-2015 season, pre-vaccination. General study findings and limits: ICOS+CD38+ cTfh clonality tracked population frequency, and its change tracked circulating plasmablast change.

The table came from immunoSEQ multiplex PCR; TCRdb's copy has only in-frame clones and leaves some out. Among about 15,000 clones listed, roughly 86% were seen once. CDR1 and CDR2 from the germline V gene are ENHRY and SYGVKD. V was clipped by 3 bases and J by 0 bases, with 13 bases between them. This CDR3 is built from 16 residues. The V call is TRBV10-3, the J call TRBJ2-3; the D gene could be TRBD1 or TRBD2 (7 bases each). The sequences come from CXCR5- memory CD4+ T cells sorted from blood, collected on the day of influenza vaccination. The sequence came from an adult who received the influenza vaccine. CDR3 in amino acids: CAISESGTASTDTQYF. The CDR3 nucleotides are TGTGCCATCAGTGAAAGCGGGACAGCGAGCACAGATACGCAGTATTTT.